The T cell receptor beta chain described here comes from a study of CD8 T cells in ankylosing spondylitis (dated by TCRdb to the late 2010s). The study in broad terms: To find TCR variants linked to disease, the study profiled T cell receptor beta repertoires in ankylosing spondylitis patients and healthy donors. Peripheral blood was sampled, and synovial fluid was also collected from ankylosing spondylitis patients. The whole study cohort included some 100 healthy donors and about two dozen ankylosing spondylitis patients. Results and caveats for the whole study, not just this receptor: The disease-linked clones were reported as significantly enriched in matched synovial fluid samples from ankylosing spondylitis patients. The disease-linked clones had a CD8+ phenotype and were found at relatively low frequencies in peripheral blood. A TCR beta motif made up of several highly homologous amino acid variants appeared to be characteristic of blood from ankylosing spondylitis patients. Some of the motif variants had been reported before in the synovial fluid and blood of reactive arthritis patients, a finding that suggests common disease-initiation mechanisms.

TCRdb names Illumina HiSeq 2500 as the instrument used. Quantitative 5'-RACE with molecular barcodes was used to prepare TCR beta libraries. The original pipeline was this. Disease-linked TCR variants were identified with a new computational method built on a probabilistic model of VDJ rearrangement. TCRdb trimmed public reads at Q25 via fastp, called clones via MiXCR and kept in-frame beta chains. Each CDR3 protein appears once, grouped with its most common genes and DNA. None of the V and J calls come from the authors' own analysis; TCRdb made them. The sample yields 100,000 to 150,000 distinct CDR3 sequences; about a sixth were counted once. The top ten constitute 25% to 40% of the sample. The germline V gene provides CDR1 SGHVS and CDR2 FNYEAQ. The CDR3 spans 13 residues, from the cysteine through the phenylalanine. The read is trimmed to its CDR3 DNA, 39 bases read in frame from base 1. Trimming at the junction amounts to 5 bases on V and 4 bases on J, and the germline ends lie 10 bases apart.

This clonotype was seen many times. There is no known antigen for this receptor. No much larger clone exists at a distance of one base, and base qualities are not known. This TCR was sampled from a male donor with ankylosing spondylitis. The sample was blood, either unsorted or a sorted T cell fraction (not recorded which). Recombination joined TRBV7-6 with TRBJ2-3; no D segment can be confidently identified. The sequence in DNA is TGTGCCAGCAGCCCCTGGGTAGCAGATACGCAGTATTTT. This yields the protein CASSPWVADTQYF. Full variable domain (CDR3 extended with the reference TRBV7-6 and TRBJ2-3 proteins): GAGVSQSPRYKVTKRGQDVALRCDPISGHVSLYWYRQALGQGPEFLTYFNYEAQQDKSGLPNDRFSAERPEGSISTLTIQRTEQRDSAMYRCASSPWVADTQYFGPGTRLTVL.